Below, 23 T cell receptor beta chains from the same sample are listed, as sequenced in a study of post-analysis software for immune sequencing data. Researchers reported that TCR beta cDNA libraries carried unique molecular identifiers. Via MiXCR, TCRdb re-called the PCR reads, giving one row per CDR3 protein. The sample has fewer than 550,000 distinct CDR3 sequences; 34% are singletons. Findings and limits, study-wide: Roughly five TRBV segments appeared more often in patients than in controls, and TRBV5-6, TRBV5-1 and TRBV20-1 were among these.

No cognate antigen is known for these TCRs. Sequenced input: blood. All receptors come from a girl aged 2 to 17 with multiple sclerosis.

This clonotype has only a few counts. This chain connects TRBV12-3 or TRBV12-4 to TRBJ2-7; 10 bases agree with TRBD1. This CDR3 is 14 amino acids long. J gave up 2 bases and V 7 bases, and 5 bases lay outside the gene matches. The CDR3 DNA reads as TGTGCCAGCAATAGACAGGGGGCCCCCTACGAGCAGTACTTC. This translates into CASNRQGAPYEQYF.

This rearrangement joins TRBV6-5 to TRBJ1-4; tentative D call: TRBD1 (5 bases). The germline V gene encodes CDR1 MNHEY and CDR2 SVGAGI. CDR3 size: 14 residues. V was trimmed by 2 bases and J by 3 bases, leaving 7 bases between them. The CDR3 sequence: CASSYRGPNEKLFF. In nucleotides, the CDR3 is TGTGCCAGCAGTTACAGGGGCCCTAATGAAAAACTGTTTTTT.

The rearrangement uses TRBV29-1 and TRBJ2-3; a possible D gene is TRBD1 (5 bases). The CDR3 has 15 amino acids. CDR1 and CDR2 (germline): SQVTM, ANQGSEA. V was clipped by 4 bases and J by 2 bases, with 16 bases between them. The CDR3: CSVGVPRAYTDTQYF. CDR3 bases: TGCAGCGTTGGGGTCCCCAGGGCCTACACAGATACGCAGTATTTT.

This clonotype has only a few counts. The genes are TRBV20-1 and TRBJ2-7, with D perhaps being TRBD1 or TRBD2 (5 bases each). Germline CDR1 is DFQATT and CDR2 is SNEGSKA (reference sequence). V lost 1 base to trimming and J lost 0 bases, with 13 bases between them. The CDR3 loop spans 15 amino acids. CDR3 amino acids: CSARGEGQASYEQYF. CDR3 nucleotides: TGCAGTGCTAGAGGCGAGGGGCAGGCCTCCTACGAGCAGTACTTC.

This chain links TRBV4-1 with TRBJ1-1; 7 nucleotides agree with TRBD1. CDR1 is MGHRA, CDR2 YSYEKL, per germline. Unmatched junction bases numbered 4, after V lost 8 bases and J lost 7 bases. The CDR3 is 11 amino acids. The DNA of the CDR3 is TGCGCCAGCGAGGGGGCTGGTGAAGCTTTCTTT. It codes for CASEGAGEAFF.

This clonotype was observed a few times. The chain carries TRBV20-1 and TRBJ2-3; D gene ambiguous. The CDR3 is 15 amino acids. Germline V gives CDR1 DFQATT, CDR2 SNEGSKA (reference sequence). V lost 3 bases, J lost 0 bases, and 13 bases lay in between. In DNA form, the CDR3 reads TGCAGTGCTAGCCCCGACCCCGCTAGCACAGATACGCAGTATTTT. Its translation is CSASPDPASTDTQYF.

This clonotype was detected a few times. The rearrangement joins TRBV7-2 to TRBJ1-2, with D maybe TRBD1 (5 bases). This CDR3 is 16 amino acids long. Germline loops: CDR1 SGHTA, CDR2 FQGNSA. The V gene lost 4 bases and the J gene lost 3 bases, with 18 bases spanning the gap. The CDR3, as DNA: TGTGCCAGCAGCTCGTCGTCGATGGGGGGTGACTATGGCTACACCTTC. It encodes CASSSSSMGGDYGYTF. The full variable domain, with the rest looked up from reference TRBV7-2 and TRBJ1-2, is GAGVSQSPSNKVTEKGKDVELRCDPISGHTALYWYRQSLGQGLEFLIYFQGNSAPDKSGLPSDRFSAERTGGSVSTLTIQRTQQEDSAVYLCASSSSSMGGDYGYTFGSGTRLTVV.

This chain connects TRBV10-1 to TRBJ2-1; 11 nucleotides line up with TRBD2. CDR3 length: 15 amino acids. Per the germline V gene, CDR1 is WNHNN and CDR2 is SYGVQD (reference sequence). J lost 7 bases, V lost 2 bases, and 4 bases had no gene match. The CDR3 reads CASSEASGGLNEQFF. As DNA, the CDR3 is TGCGCCAGCAGTGAGGCTAGCGGGGGGTTAAATGAGCAGTTCTTC.

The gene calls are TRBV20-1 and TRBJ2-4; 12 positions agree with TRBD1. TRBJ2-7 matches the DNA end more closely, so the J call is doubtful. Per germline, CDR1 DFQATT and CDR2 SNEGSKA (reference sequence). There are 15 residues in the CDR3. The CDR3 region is CSASPGDRGPYEQYF. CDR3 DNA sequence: TGCAGTGCTTCCCCTGGGGACAGGGGGCCCTACGAGCAGTACTTC.

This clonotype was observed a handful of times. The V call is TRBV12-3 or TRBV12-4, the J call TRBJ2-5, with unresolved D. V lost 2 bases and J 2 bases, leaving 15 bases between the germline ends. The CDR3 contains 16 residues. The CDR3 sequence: CASSLHVVAAQETQYF. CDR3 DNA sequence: TGTGCCAGCAGTTTACATGTAGTGGCAGCTCAAGAGACCCAGTACTTC.

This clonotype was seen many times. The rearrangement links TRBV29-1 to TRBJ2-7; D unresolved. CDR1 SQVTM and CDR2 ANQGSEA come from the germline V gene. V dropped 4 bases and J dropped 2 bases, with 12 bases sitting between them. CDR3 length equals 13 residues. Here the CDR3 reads CSVVAGYPYEQYF. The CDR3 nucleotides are TGCAGCGTTGTTGCAGGTTACCCCTACGAGCAGTACTTC.

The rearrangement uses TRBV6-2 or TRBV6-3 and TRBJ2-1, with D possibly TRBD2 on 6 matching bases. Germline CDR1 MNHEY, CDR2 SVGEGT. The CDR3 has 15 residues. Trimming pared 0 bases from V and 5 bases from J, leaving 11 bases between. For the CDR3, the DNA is TGTGCCAGCAGTTACTCGGGACTGGGGAACAATGAGCAGTTCTTC. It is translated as CASSYSGLGNNEQFF.

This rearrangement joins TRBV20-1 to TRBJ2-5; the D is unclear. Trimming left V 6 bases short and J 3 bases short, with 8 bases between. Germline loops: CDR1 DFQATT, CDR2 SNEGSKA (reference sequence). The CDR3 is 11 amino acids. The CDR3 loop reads CSACPKETQYF. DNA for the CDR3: TGCAGTGCGTGTCCCAAAGAGACCCAGTACTTC.

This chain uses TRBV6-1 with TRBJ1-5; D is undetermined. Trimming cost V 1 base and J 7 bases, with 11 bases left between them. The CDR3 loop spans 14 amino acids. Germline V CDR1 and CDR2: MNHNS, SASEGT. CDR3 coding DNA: TGTGCCAGCAGTGAAGACGGGGTCCGGCAGCCCCAGCATTTT. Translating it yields CASSEDGVRQPQHF.

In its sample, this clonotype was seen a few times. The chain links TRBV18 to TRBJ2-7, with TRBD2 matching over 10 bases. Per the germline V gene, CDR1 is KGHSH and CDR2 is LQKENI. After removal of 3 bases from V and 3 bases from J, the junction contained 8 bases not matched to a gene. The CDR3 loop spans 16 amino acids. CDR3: CASSPLSGGALYEQYF. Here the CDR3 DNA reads TGTGCCAGCTCACCCTTAAGCGGGGGGGCTCTCTACGAGCAGTACTTC.

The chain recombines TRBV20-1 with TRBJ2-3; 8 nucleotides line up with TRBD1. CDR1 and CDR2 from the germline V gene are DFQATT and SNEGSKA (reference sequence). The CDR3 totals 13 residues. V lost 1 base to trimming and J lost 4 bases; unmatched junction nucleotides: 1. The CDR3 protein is CSARAGGPDTQYF. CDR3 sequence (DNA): TGCAGTGCTAGAGCAGGGGGCCCAGATACGCAGTATTTT.

This CDR3 is CASSLAGTSDGNQPQHF. DNA of the CDR3: TGTGCCAGCAGCTTAGCCGGGACGTCGGATGGCAATCAGCCCCAGCATTTT. The chain couples TRBV7-9 to TRBJ1-5; TRBD1 might be the D (5 bases). In germline, CDR1 is SEHNR, CDR2 FQNEAQ (reference sequence). The V end was cut by 0 bases, the J end by 2 bases, with 14 bases between. There are 17 residues in the CDR3. Full variable domain (missing parts from reference TRBV7-9 and TRBJ1-5): DTGVSQNPRHKITKRGQNVTFRCDPISEHNRLYWYRQTLGQGPEFLTYFQNEAQLEKSRLLSDRFSAERPKGSFSTLEIQRTEQGDSAMYLCASSLAGTSDGNQPQHFGDGTRLSIL.

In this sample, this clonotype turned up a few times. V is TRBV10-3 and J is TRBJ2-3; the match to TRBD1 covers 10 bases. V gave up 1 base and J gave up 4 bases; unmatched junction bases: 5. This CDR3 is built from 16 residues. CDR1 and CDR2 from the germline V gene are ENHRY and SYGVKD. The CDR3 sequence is CAISEFGDRGSDTQYF. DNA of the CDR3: TGTGCCATCAGTGAGTTCGGGGACAGGGGATCAGATACGCAGTATTTT.

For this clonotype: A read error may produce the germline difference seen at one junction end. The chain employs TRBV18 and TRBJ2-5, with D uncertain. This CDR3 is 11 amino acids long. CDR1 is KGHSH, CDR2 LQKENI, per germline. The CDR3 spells CTSSPKETQYF. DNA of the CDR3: TGTACCAGCTCCCCGAAAGAGACCCAGTACTTC.

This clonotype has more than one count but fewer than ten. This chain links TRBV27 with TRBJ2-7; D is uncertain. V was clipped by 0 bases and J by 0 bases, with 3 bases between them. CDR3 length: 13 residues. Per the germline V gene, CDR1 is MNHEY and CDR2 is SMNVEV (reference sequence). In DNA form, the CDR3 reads TGTGCCAGCAGTTTATCCCTCTCCTACGAGCAGTACTTC. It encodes CASSLSLSYEQYF.

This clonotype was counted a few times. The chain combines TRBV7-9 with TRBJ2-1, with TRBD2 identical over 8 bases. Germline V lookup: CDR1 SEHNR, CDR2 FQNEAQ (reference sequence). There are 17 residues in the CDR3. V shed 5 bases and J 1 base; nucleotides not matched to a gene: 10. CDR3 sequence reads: CASSPYRGGGSYNEQFF. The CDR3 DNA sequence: TGTGCCAGCAGCCCTTATCGGGGGGGCGGTTCCTACAATGAGCAGTTCTTC.

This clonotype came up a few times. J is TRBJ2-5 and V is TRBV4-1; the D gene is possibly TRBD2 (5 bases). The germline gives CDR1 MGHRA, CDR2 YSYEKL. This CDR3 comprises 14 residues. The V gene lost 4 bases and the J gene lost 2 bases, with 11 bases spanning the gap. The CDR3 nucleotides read TGCGCCAGCAGCCCAGTGGACTTGCAAGAGACCCAGTACTTC. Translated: CASSPVDLQETQYF.

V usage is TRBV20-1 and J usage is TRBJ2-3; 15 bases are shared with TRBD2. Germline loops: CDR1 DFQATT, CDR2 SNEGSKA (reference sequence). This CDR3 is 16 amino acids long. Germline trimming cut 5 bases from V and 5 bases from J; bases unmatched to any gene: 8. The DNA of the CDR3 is TGCAGTGCTGTCCCCGGACTAGCGGGGGGGCAAGATACGCAGTATTTT. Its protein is CSAVPGLAGGQDTQYF.